This TCR beta chain derives from a study of control samples from healthy donors and cancer patients (dated by TCRdb to between 2020 and 2021). The library was made by the immunoSEQ multiplex PCR assay. In its TCRdb copy, this immuneACCESS table keeps in-frame sequences only and misses some clones. Where compared with another copy, unresolved V genes explain less than half of these, and the others have no known cause. Present in this sample are about 180,000 clones, around 90% of which were seen just once. 1.4% of the sample goes to the ten largest clones. Worth noting for this clone: Which antigen it targets is not known. Base qualities are not recorded, but no much larger clone differs from it by a single base.

V sheds 1 base and J sheds 1 base, leaving 10 bases between their ends. From the cysteine through the phenylalanine, the CDR3 covers 15 amino acids. Here the CDR3 DNA is all that survives: 45 bases in frame from base 1. According to the germline V gene, CDR1 reads SGHTA and CDR2 reads FQGNSA. The specimen was blood. Recombination joined TRBV7-2 with TRBJ1-1, with a tentative D gene TRBD1 over 6 matching bases. This TCR came from a woman aged 50 to 60 in good health. The DNA sequence is given as TGTGCCAGCAGCTTAGTTTCCAGGGGGAACACTGAAGCTTTCTTT. This yields the protein CASSLVSRGNTEAFF.